Shown below are 28 T cell receptor beta chains from a single sample sequenced in a study of T cells in Graves' hyperthyroidism and ophthalmopathy. Amplification targeted TCR beta CDR3 regions from RNA transcripts. HTBI primers were employed in a first-round RT-PCR of the TCR CDR3. TCRdb re-analysed the multiplex PCR reads in MiXCR, keeping a single row per CDR3 protein. This table holds about 540,000 distinct CDR3 sequences, just over 45% found once. Input material: peripheral blood or thyroid tissue (not recorded which). The origin of the receptors is a woman aged 18-29 years with Graves' hyperthyroidism.

J is TRBJ1-2 and V is TRBV6-2 or TRBV6-3; tentatively, D is TRBD1 (5 bases). This CDR3 contains 14 residues. Germline CDR1 is MNHEY and CDR2 is SVGEGT. Trimming removed 0 bases at V and 7 bases at J, with 12 bases between. As DNA, the CDR3 is TGTGCCAGCAGTTACTCGGGGGACCCAGGTGGCTACACCTTC. Amino acid sequence: CASSYSGDPGGYTF.

This clonotype was observed a single time. This sequence joins TRBV29-1 and TRBJ2-3; TRBD2 matches at 9 bases. The V segment lost 0 bases and the J segment 2 bases; nucleotides outside the gene matches: 6. CDR1 and CDR2 from the germline V gene are SQVTM and ANQGSEA. The CDR3 runs 16 residues. This CDR3 is CSVEDSLAGITDTQYF. In DNA form, the CDR3 reads TGCAGCGTTGAAGATTCGCTAGCGGGAATCACAGATACGCAGTATTTT.

This clonotype was seen repeatedly, ten times or more. The V and J genes are TRBV6-5 and TRBJ1-2; TRBD1 is a possible D gene (5 bases). Per germline, CDR1 MNHEY and CDR2 SVGAGI. This CDR3 spans 12 amino acids. V was cut by 4 bases and J by 5 bases, with 8 bases left in between. In nucleotides, the CDR3 is TGTGCCAGCAGTTGGGAGGGGTATGGCTACACCTTC. It translates to CASSWEGYGYTF.

The table lists this clonotype with a few counts. V and J are TRBV29-1 and TRBJ1-2, with 7 bases lining up with TRBD1. Trimming removed 8 bases from V and 4 bases from J; junction bases left unmatched: 10. Germline V gene sequence: CDR1 SQVTM, CDR2 ANQGSEA. The CDR3 has 13 amino acids. The DNA of the CDR3 is TGCAGCTTACAAGGGCCAGGGGGCTATGGCTACACCTTC. As protein: CSLQGPGGYGYTF.

This clonotype appeared a single time. The chain joins TRBV19 to TRBJ1-2, with 7 positions matching TRBD1. The CDR3 covers 14 residues. The germline V gene encodes CDR1 LNHDA and CDR2 SQIVND (reference sequence). Trimming removed 6 bases from V and 4 bases from J; junction bases left unmatched: 8. The CDR3 nucleotides are TGTGCCAGTAGCCGAGGGGGCGAGGGCTATGGCTACACCTTC. It codes for CASSRGGEGYGYTF.

This clonotype was detected ten times or more. V and J are TRBV5-5 and TRBJ1-1; 9 bases are a match to TRBD1. The CDR3 is 15 amino acids. Per the germline V gene, CDR1 is SGHKS and CDR2 is YYEKEE (reference sequence). The V segment lost 4 bases and the J segment 2 bases; nucleotides outside the gene matches: 6. CDR3 sequence reads: CASSTATGGNTEAFF. CDR3 coding DNA: TGTGCCAGCAGCACCGCGACAGGGGGTAACACTGAAGCTTTCTTT.

As concerns this clonotype: Lacking the conserved final phenylalanine or tryptophan, this CDR3 likely reflects a read error. The rearrangement links TRBV27 to TRBJ1-1; D ambiguous. The CDR3 is 12 amino acids. Germline-derived CDR1 and CDR2 are MNHEY and SMNVEV (reference sequence). The V gene lost 8 bases and the J gene lost 1 base, with 8 bases spanning the gap. CDR3 sequence: CASSAGNTEAFL. CDR3 sequence (DNA): TGTGCCAGCTCAGCAGGGAACACTGAAGCTTTCCTT.

The chain employs TRBV7-3 and TRBJ1-5, with D perhaps TRBD1 (5 bases). This CDR3 is 11 amino acids long. The V gene's germline CDR1 is SGHTA and CDR2 FQGTGA. Between the trimmed V and J ends, which lost 5 bases and 14 bases, there was a span of 13 bases. DNA of the CDR3: TGTGCCAGCAGCGACGGGGGGTACGAGCATTTT. Translating gives CASSDGGYEHF.

The chain employs TRBV10-3 and TRBJ2-7; D perhaps matches TRBD2 (5 bases). Trimming left V 4 bases short and J 7 bases short, with 17 bases between. The length of the CDR3 is 14 residues. Germline V gives CDR1 ENHRY, CDR2 SYGVKD. DNA for the CDR3: TGTGCCATCAGTGGCAACGGGATCGACAATGAGCAGTACTTC. Translated, it gives CAISGNGIDNEQYF.

This clonotype was counted many times. CDR3 sequence reads: CASSYLGGQGSYGNTIYF. DNA of the CDR3: TGTGCCAGCAGTTACTTGGGTGGGCAGGGATCGTATGGAAACACCATATATTTT. This sequence joins TRBV6-6 and TRBJ1-3; a possible D gene is TRBD1 (5 bases). The germline V and J ends were trimmed by 1 base and 3 bases, with 19 bases remaining between them. The CDR3 consists of 18 residues. Germline V gene lookup returns CDR1 MNHNY and CDR2 SVGAGI (reference sequence).

This clonotype was counted ten times or more. The chain combines TRBV18 with TRBJ1-2; 9 bases line up with TRBD1. The CDR3 has 13 amino acids. Trimming cost V 6 bases and J 8 bases; bases outside gene matches: 7. Per the germline V gene, CDR1 is KGHSH and CDR2 is LQKENI. CDR3 sequence reads: CASSRDRDEGYTF. In nucleotides, the CDR3 is TGTGCCAGCTCGCGGGACAGGGATGAAGGCTACACCTTC.

Ten or more counts support this clonotype. CDR3 nucleotides: TGTGCCAGCAGCCAAGAATGGCTACTCGATGCCTGGGAGACCCAGTACTTC. It is translated as CASSQEWLLDAWETQYF. The chain is built from TRBV14 and TRBJ2-5, with D unclear. This CDR3 spans 17 amino acids. Germline lookup yields CDR1 SGHDN and CDR2 FVKESK. The V end was cut by 0 bases, the J end by 5 bases, with 19 bases between.

On this clonotype itself: A much more abundant neighbour one base away suggests this may be a read error. The genes are TRBV27 and TRBJ1-2, with D unclear. There are 14 residues in the CDR3. Germline CDR1 and CDR2: MNHEY and SMNVEV (reference sequence). The CDR3 region is CASSFRGTDYGYAF. The CDR3 region has the DNA TGTGCCAGCAGCTTCCGGGGTACGGACTATGGCTACGCCTTC.

The rearrangement joins TRBV18 to TRBJ2-2; D might be TRBD1 or TRBD2, each matching 5 bases. Trimming removed 4 bases at V and 1 base at J, with 13 bases between. The CDR3 covers 16 residues. Germline values: CDR1 KGHSH, CDR2 LQKENI. CDR3 sequence: CASSRDRDGNTGELFF. In nucleotides, the CDR3 is TGTGCCAGCTCACGGGATAGGGACGGGAACACCGGGGAGCTGTTTTTT. Full variable domain (rest looked up from reference TRBV18 and TRBJ2-2): NAGVMQNPRHLVRRRGQEARLRCSPMKGHSHVYWYRQLPEEGLKFMVYLQKENIIDESGMPKERFSAEFPKEGPSILRIQQVVRGDSAAYFCASSRDRDGNTGELFFGEGSRLTVL.

V usage is TRBV4-1 and J usage is TRBJ2-5; 7 bases fit TRBD1. Germline assignment: CDR1 MGHRA and CDR2 YSYEKL. J gave up 5 bases and V 6 bases, and 15 bases lay outside the gene matches. CDR3 length: 16 residues. This CDR3 is CASRDPRQGGHETQYF. As DNA, the CDR3 is TGCGCCAGCAGGGACCCTCGACAGGGTGGGCACGAGACCCAGTACTTC.

To note about this clonotype: A read error may explain this, as a much larger clone is one base away. The chain uses TRBV12-3 or TRBV12-4 and TRBJ2-7; D not resolved. The CDR3 runs 13 residues. V was clipped by 5 bases and J by 3 bases, with 11 bases between them. The CDR3, as DNA: TGTGCCAGCAGTCCCTACCTTAGCTACGAGCAGTACTTC. Its translation: CASSPYLSYEQYF.

The chain carries TRBV2 and TRBJ2-7; 10 bases line up with TRBD2. V lost 10 bases to trimming and J lost 6 bases; unmatched junction nucleotides: 9. The V gene's germline CDR1 is SNHLY and CDR2 FYNNEI. The CDR3 spans 13 residues. CDR3 in amino acids: CAIFIAGGGEQYF. The CDR3 bases are TGTGCCATCTTTATAGCGGGAGGTGGCGAGCAGTACTTC.

The table lists this clonotype with many counts. V gene TRBV6-6 combines with J gene TRBJ2-2; the match to TRBD1 covers 8 bases. The CDR3 is 16 amino acids. The V and J ends lost 6 bases and 8 bases, in that order; junction bases with no gene match: 14. In germline, CDR1 is MNHNY, CDR2 SVGAGI (reference sequence). The CDR3 DNA is TGTGCCAGCAGCCTTCGTGGACAGGGAAGAATTGGGGAGCTGTTTTTT. Amino acid sequence: CASSLRGQGRIGELFF.

The chain links TRBV20-1 to TRBJ2-7, with TRBD2 matching 11 bases. Germline V gives CDR1 DFQATT, CDR2 SNEGSKA (reference sequence). This CDR3 has 16 residues. V gave up 5 bases and J gave up 3 bases; unmatched junction bases: 12. The CDR3 region is CSAGGTSGLAGYEQYF. The CDR3 DNA sequence: TGCAGTGCTGGGGGGACTAGCGGCCTAGCGGGCTACGAGCAGTACTTC.

On this clonotype: This is likely a read error, given that the CDR3 carries no conserved phenylalanine or tryptophan at its end. The J gene is TRBJ1-2, the V gene TRBV24-1, with no clear D. CDR1 and CDR2 (germline): KGHDR, SFDVKD. Trimming pared 4 bases from V and 6 bases from J, leaving 14 bases between. The CDR3 is made up of 14 amino acids. CDR3 nucleotides: TGTGCCACCAGTGAAGGCGTACGGACCGATGGCTACACCGTC. The encoded protein is CATSEGVRTDGYTV.

This clonotype was picked up many times. The CDR3 loop reads CSARDVRHTEAFF. The CDR3 DNA reads TGCAGTGCTAGAGATGTCCGGCACACTGAAGCTTTCTTT. This sequence joins TRBV20-1 and TRBJ1-1, with D unclear. V lost 0 bases, J lost 3 bases, and 8 bases lay in between. CDR3 length: 13 amino acids. Germline loops: CDR1 DFQATT, CDR2 SNEGSKA (reference sequence).

For this clonotype: The junction differs from germline at one of its ends, possibly a read error. The CDR3 DNA reads TGTTCCAGTAGTACAAGAGGCAGGGGGCGAGAGACCCAGTACTTC. Amino acids: CSSSTRGRGRETQYF. V usage is TRBV19 and J usage is TRBJ2-5, with 8 bases identical to TRBD1. The CDR3 extends over 15 amino acids. CDR1 and CDR2 (germline): LNHDA, SQIVND (reference sequence).

This clonotype has a handful of counts. The chain joins TRBV5-1 to TRBJ2-5, with 8 positions matching TRBD2. Per the germline V gene, CDR1 is SGHRS and CDR2 is YFSETQ. This CDR3 has 14 residues. The V segment lost 5 bases and the J segment 3 bases; nucleotides outside the gene matches: 6. CDR3 in amino acids: CASRISGIEETQYF. The CDR3 DNA reads TGCGCCAGCAGAATTAGCGGGATCGAAGAGACCCAGTACTTC.

This clonotype was observed a few times. One junction end disagrees with the germline gene, perhaps due to a read error. The CDR3 reads CASSLVPGSTDTQYF. As DNA, the CDR3 is TGTGCCAGCAGCTTAGTACCGGGCAGCACAGATACGCAGTATTTT. The rearrangement uses TRBV12-3 or TRBV12-4 and TRBJ2-3; D call uncertain. The CDR3 is 15 amino acids.

This chain links TRBV9 with TRBJ1-2; TRBD1 is a possible D gene (5 bases). V was clipped by 0 bases and J by 3 bases, with 12 bases between them. In germline, CDR1 is SGDLS, CDR2 YYNGEE. This CDR3 is built from 15 residues. DNA of the CDR3: TGTGCCAGCAGCGTAGGATGGGGCGGCGACTATGGCTACACCTTC. Its translation is CASSVGWGGDYGYTF.

The count of this clonotype is one. The chain joins TRBV2 to TRBJ1-5; D is ambiguous. The CDR3 contains 13 residues. V lost 1 base and J 14 bases, leaving 15 bases between the germline ends. Germline lookup yields CDR1 SNHLY and CDR2 FYNNEI. CDR3 coding DNA: TGTGCCAGCAGTGAAGGACGGGAGCTGTACGAGCATTTT. Translated: CASSEGRELYEHF.

Remarks on this clonotype: Germline and junction disagree at one end, which may indicate a read error. The chain has TRBV29-1 and TRBJ1-1; 7 nucleotides match TRBD1. Germline-derived CDR1 and CDR2 are SQVTM and ANQGSEA. The CDR3 length is 15 residues. In DNA, the CDR3 is TGCAGCGTTGAAATAGGGGGCTATGGCTACACTGAAGCTTCCTTT. Translation: CSVEIGGYGYTEASF.

A few counts support this clonotype. The rearrangement links TRBV19 to TRBJ1-1; D is unresolved. Looked up from germline, CDR1 is LNHDA and CDR2 is SQIVND (reference sequence). The ends were cut back, 1 base at V and 11 bases at J, with 14 bases in the middle. This CDR3 has 13 residues. As DNA, the CDR3 is TGTGCCAGTAGTATAGTGGACCAGAGGGAGGCTTTCTTT. It translates to CASSIVDQREAFF.